Below, 23 T cell receptor beta chains from the same sample are listed, as sequenced in a study of blood T cell repertoires in COVID-19. Clones were sequenced by immunoSEQ multiplex PCR, and TCRdb holds only the in-frame ones, with some missing. The table has about 110,000 clones, about two thirds seen once. The sequencing sample was made of peripheral blood. The receptors here all came from a woman between 40 and 55 years old with acute or convalescent COVID-19.

The rearrangement joins TRBV30 to TRBJ2-7; tentative D call: TRBD1 (5 bases). Germline-derived CDR1 and CDR2 are GTSNPN and SVGIG (reference sequence). The V end was cut by 1 base, the J end by 5 bases, with 12 bases between. This CDR3 has 13 amino acids. Here the CDR3 DNA reads TGTGCCTGGAGTGCAGGGATGGTCCACGAGCAGTACTTC. This encodes CAWSAGMVHEQYF.

The gene calls are TRBV3-1 (or the pseudogene TRBV3-2) and TRBJ1-4; D gene unclear. The V end lost 1 base, the J end lost 11 bases, and 11 bases lay between the germline ends. In germline, CDR1 is LGHDT, CDR2 YNNKEL (reference sequence). The CDR3 has 13 amino acids. CDR3 sequence reads: CASSQVLAVKLFF. For the CDR3, the DNA is TGTGCCAGCAGCCAAGTTTTGGCAGTGAAACTGTTTTTT.

The chain has TRBV5-4 and TRBJ2-1; 7 bases are a match to TRBD2. The CDR3 runs to 16 residues. The V gene's germline CDR1 is SGHNT and CDR2 YYREEE (reference sequence). With V trimmed by 1 base and J by 4 bases, 8 bases remained unmatched. As DNA, the CDR3 is TGTGCCAGCAGCTTGAGGCCTGGACTAGAGTACAATGAGCAGTTCTTC. Translated, it gives CASSLRPGLEYNEQFF.

Only a few counts were recorded for this clone. The V call is TRBV4-1, the J call TRBJ1-4; no clear D. CDR1 and CDR2 (germline): MGHRA, YSYEKL. The CDR3 loop spans 16 amino acids. Trimming removed 1 base at V and 8 bases at J, with 17 bases between. The chain's CDR3 is CASSQGGGRGQEKLFF. The CDR3 nucleotides are TGCGCCAGCAGCCAAGGAGGTGGCAGAGGGCAGGAAAAACTGTTTTTT.

V is TRBV6-5 and J is TRBJ2-4, with a weak D call TRBD1 (6 bases). The germline gives CDR1 MNHEY, CDR2 SVGAGI. This CDR3 is built from 14 residues. Trimming left V 6 bases short and J 1 base short, with 10 bases between. The CDR3 DNA sequence: TGTGCCAGCAGCACCGACAGGGCCAAAAACATTCAGTACTTC. As protein: CASSTDRAKNIQYF.

The rearrangement uses TRBV6-1 and TRBJ1-1; a possible D gene is TRBD1 (5 bases). The germline gives CDR1 MNHNS, CDR2 SASEGT. There are 16 residues in the CDR3. Trimming cost V 0 bases and J 4 bases, with 15 bases left between them. CDR3 in amino acids: CASSEALRGFGTEAFF. The DNA of the CDR3 is TGTGCCAGCAGTGAAGCGCTCCGGGGGTTTGGCACTGAAGCTTTCTTT.

This clone has only a few counts. The rearrangement uses TRBV5-1 and TRBJ1-6; 7 nucleotides align to TRBD1. Per germline, CDR1 SGHRS and CDR2 YFSETQ. V trimming: 7 bases; J trimming: 8 bases; junction bases outside the gene matches: 9. The CDR3 extends over 14 amino acids. The CDR3 loop is CASRLQGFDSPLHF. In DNA, the CDR3 is TGCGCCAGCCGTTTACAGGGGTTTGATTCACCCCTCCACTTT.

The V and J genes are TRBV10-1 and TRBJ2-2; D possibly corresponds to TRBD2 (7 bases). Germline V gives CDR1 WNHNN, CDR2 SYGVQD (reference sequence). With 2 bases removed from V and 4 bases from J, the gap between germline ends came to 11 bases. The CDR3 consists of 15 residues. CDR3 amino acids: CASSEPAGATGELFF. In nucleotides, the CDR3 is TGCGCCAGCAGTGAGCCCGCGGGGGCCACCGGGGAGCTGTTTTTT.

V gene TRBV19 combines with J gene TRBJ1-2; D is undetermined. Germline V gene sequence: CDR1 LNHDA, CDR2 SQIVND (reference sequence). V was cut by 6 bases and J by 2 bases, with 13 bases left in between. The length of the CDR3 is 14 residues. The CDR3 coding sequence is TGTGCCAGTAGCACGCGAAACCAAAACTATGGCTACACCTTC. Protein sequence: CASSTRNQNYGYTF.

The V and J genes are TRBV30 and TRBJ2-3; D is ambiguous. The CDR3 consists of 13 residues. Germline V gene data show CDR1 as GTSNPN and CDR2 as SVGIG (reference sequence). V lost 0 bases to trimming and J lost 1 base, with 5 bases between them. The CDR3 coding sequence is TGTGCCTGGAGTGTACCGGGCACAGATACGCAGTATTTT. Protein: CAWSVPGTDTQYF.

The chain employs TRBV6-1 and TRBJ2-3, with D uncertain. This CDR3 is 14 amino acids long. The V gene's germline CDR1 is MNHNS and CDR2 SASEGT. Trimming took 2 bases from V and 3 from J, leaving 9 bases between them. The CDR3 region is CASSEIGRTDTQYF. DNA for the CDR3: TGTGCCAGCAGTGAAATTGGCAGGACAGATACGCAGTATTTT.

The V gene is TRBV3-1 (or the pseudogene TRBV3-2), the J gene TRBJ2-3; TRBD2 agrees at 9 bases. The V gene's germline CDR1 is LGHDT and CDR2 YNNKEL (reference sequence). The V gene end was trimmed by 4 bases and the J gene end by 3 bases; junction bases not matched to a gene: 8. The CDR3 runs to 16 residues. DNA of the CDR3: TGTGCCAGCAGCCCCTTGGGCGGGGGGGCGACAGATACGCAGTATTTT. Translating it yields CASSPLGGGATDTQYF.

The CDR3 here is CASSLRSGRTDTQYF. The CDR3 DNA reads TGTGCCAGCAGCTTGAGGTCGGGGAGGACAGATACGCAGTATTTT. V gene TRBV5-6 combines with J gene TRBJ2-3, with D possibly TRBD2 on 6 matching bases. Per germline, CDR1 SGHDT and CDR2 YYEEEE. Trimming shortened V by 1 base and J by 3 bases, and 12 bases separated the two germline ends. CDR3 size: 15 residues.

The genes are TRBV7-6 and TRBJ2-5, with 8 bases that match TRBD2. V lost 5 bases to trimming and J lost 3 bases; unmatched junction nucleotides: 5. Germline assignment: CDR1 SGHVS and CDR2 FNYEAQ. The CDR3 extends over 14 amino acids. The CDR3 sequence is CASSPGGIKETQYF. DNA for the CDR3: TGTGCCAGCAGCCCGGGGGGGATTAAAGAGACCCAGTACTTC.

The chain couples TRBV4-3 to TRBJ2-3; 7 nucleotides match TRBD2. The CDR3 spans 14 residues. V dropped 3 bases and J dropped 1; count of bases not matched to a gene: 1. The germline V gene has CDR1 LGHNA and CDR2 YSLEER. The CDR3 DNA reads as TGCGCCAGCAGCCAGGGGGGGGGCACAGATACGCAGTATTTT. Translated, it gives CASSQGGGTDTQYF.

CDR3 loop: CASSADGYTEAFF. The CDR3 bases are TGTGCCAGCAGCGCCGACGGGTACACTGAAGCTTTCTTT. V is TRBV9 and J is TRBJ1-1; no clear D gene. Trimming shortened V by 3 bases and J by 3 bases, and 9 bases separated the two germline ends. The CDR3 runs 13 residues. Germline CDR1 and CDR2: SGDLS and YYNGEE.

This clone has just one count. The CDR3 region is CASRRDRDTYEQYF. DNA of the CDR3: TGTGCAAGTCGCCGGGACAGAGACACCTACGAGCAGTACTTC. The chain uses TRBV12-2 and TRBJ2-7; whether TRBD1, the table's D call, matches the DNA was not checked. TRBV12-2 is assigned pseudogene status. The CDR3 runs 14 residues.

The J gene is TRBJ2-3, the V gene TRBV6-5; TRBD2 agrees at 8 bases. Per the germline V gene, CDR1 is MNHEY and CDR2 is SVGAGI. V was pared by 5 bases and J by 6 bases, with 4 bases of the junction left unmatched. The CDR3 has 13 amino acids. This CDR3 reads CASSRTSMDTQYF. The CDR3 nucleotides are TGTGCCAGCAGTCGGACTAGCATGGATACGCAGTATTTT.

This chain links TRBV2 with TRBJ2-2; TRBD1 might be the D (6 bases). CDR1 SNHLY and CDR2 FYNNEI come from the germline V gene. V dropped 6 bases and J dropped 6 bases, with 14 bases sitting between them. The CDR3 runs 14 residues. This chain's CDR3 is CASRDREGPGELFF. CDR3 nucleotides: TGTGCCAGCAGGGACAGAGAGGGACCCGGGGAGCTGTTTTTT. The full variable domain, in which reference TRBV2 and TRBJ2-2 provide the parts outside the CDR3, is EPEVTQTPSHQVTQMGQEVILRCVPISNHLYFYWYRQILGQKVEFLVSFYNNEISEKSEIFDDQFSVERPDGSNFTLKIRSTKLEDSAMYFCASRDREGPGELFFGEGSRLTVL.

The rearrangement joins TRBV5-6 to TRBJ2-7, with TRBD1 matching 11 bases. Germline V gives CDR1 SGHDT, CDR2 YYEEEE. Losses at the gene ends were 3 bases for V and 4 bases for J; bases not matched to a gene: 6. The CDR3 is made up of 15 amino acids. CDR3 amino acids: CASSSWDRGAYEQYF. CDR3 DNA: TGTGCCAGCAGCTCCTGGGACAGGGGGGCGTACGAGCAGTACTTC.

J is TRBJ2-3 and V is TRBV7-9; D may be TRBD2 (5 bases). The germline gives CDR1 SEHNR, CDR2 FQNEAQ (reference sequence). V lost 3 bases and J lost 2, with 18 bases in between. This CDR3 is 17 amino acids long. The DNA for the CDR3 is TGTGCCAGCAGCTTTTACCCATTCCAGCGGAACACAGATACGCAGTATTTT. Amino acids: CASSFYPFQRNTDTQYF.

The rearrangement uses TRBV7-9 and TRBJ2-1; 7 bases map to TRBD2. This CDR3 is 16 amino acids long. The V gene's germline CDR1 is SEHNR and CDR2 FQNEAQ (reference sequence). The J segment lost 0 bases and the V segment lost 5 bases, leaving 7 bases of the junction unmatched. The CDR3 loop is CASSETSPSSYNEQFF. DNA of the CDR3: TGTGCCAGCAGCGAGACTAGCCCCAGCTCCTACAATGAGCAGTTCTTC.

This clone was counted between two and nine times. This chain connects TRBV6-2 or TRBV6-3 to TRBJ1-6, with D possibly matching TRBD1 (5 bases). Germline values: CDR1 MNHEY, CDR2 SVGEGT. CDR3 length: 12 amino acids. The germline V and J ends were trimmed by 6 bases and 9 bases, with 9 bases remaining between them. This CDR3 is CASSQGVSPLHF. The CDR3 DNA reads as TGTGCCAGCAGCCAAGGGGTTTCACCCCTCCACTTT.